This TCR beta chain was captured by sequencing in a study of blood T cells in healthy people across ages. Next came a second PCR, run for roughly 6 to 11 cycles, which used a sample-barcoded 5' primer along with a J-beta primer mix. TCRdb re-called the 5' RACE reads with MiXCR, one entry per CDR3 protein. The top ten hold over 10% of the sample, which has under 850,000 distinct CDR3 sequences, around 36% seen once. Study-level findings and limits: The fall in TCR beta diversity per million T cells was roughly linear with age.

Comment on this clonotype: Its antigen is as yet unknown. A read error may produce the germline difference seen at one junction end.

Donors were healthy Caucasian individuals from Russia aged about 6 to 95. Samples each had at least 6 micrograms of total RNA extracted. The CDR3 sequence is 14 residues long. The germline gives CDR1 DFQATT, CDR2 SNEGSKA (reference sequence). Sequencing was carried out using blood. The receptor was isolated from a man younger than 30 in good health. This chain joins TRBV20-1 and TRBJ1-2; D ambiguous. CDR3: CSASESVWNYDYTF. The CDR3 DNA sequence: TGCAGTGCTAGTGAATCAGTCTGGAACTATGACTACACCTTC.